This T cell receptor beta chain was sequenced in a study of T-cell reconstitution after alpha-beta-depleted transplantation in children. General study results and limits: Hyperexpanded clones declined; after one year, newly produced T cells mostly supplied diversity.

This clonotype was seen once. What it binds is not known. Using unique molecular identifiers, the investigators prepared the TCRbeta library. Each CDR3 protein gets one entry after TCRdb re-called the PCR reads with MiXCR. The table has around 500,000 distinct CDR3 sequences, roughly 23% seen once. Germline lookup yields CDR1 DFQATT and CDR2 SNEGSKA (reference sequence). Trimming took 5 bases from V and 4 from J, leaving 17 bases between them. This CDR3 has 14 residues. The sequencing used PBMCs, mostly from graft donor cells, collected 360 days after TCRalphabeta/CD19-depleted stem cell transplant. This TCR derives from a boy in the first two years of life who had a stem cell transplant for acute myeloid leukemia, so the T cells may come from the graft donor. The V gene is TRBV20-1, the J gene TRBJ1-2; D remains ambiguous. CDR3: CSASVPTPGYGYTF. As DNA, the CDR3 is TGCAGTGCTTCAGTCCCGACCCCCGGCTATGGCTACACCTTC.